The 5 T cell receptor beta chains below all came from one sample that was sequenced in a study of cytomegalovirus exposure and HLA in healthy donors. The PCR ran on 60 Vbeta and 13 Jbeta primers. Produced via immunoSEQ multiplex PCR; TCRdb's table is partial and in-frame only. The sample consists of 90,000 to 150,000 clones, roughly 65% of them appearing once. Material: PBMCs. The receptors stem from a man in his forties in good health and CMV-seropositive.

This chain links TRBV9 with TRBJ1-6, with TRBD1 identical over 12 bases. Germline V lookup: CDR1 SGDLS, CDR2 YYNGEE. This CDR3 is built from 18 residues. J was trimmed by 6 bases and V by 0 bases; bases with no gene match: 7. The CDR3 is CASSVASGTGGSNSPLHF. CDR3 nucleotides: TGTGCCAGCAGCGTAGCTTCCGGGACAGGGGGCTCTAATTCACCCCTCCACTTT.

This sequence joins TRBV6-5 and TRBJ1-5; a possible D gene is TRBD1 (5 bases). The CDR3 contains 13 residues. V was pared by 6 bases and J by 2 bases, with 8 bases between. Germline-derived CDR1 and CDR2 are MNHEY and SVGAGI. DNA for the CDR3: TGTGCCAGCAGACAGGTCCGCAATCAGCCCCAGCATTTT. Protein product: CASRQVRNQPQHF.

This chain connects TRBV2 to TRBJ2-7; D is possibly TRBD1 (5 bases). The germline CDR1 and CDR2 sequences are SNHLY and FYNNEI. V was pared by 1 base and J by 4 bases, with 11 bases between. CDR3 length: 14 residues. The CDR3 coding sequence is TGTGCCAGCAGTGAAGTGGACATAGGTTACGAGCAGTACTTC. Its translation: CASSEVDIGYEQYF.

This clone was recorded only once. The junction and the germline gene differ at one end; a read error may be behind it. The CDR3 spells CASSPTSGGPLNF. CDR3 DNA sequence: TGTGCCAGCAGCCCGACTAGCGGGGGACCGTTGAATTTT. J is TRBJ2-3 and V is TRBV7-2; TRBD2 agrees at 12 bases. Germline assignment: CDR1 SGHTA and CDR2 FQGNSA. The CDR3 is 13 residues long.

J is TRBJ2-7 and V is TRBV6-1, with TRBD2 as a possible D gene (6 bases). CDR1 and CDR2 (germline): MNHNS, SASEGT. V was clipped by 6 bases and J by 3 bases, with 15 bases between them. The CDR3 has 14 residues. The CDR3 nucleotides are TGTGCCAGCAGCCCAGGCGGGACTCTCTACGAGCAGTACTTC. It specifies CASSPGGTLYEQYF.